This T cell receptor (beta chain) was captured by sequencing in a study of response to subunit inactivated influenza vaccine. General observations from the study: The authors suggested that few new T cells are recruited per seasonal influenza vaccination.

The V gene lost 3 bases and the J gene lost 3 bases, with 12 bases spanning the gap. Per germline, CDR1 DFQATT and CDR2 SNEGSKA (reference sequence). The CDR3 totals 13 residues. Each CDR3 protein is one row after TCRdb ran MiXCR on the RT-PCR reads. The sample lists over 400,000 distinct CDR3 sequences, under 15% occurring once. This clonotype was detected only a few times. What it binds is not known. The source of this sequence is a man aged 45-60 years who received an inactivated influenza vaccine. The rearrangement uses TRBV20-1 and TRBJ2-7; D is perhaps TRBD2 (5 bases). This material consisted of PBMCs from blood, taken 40 to 50 days after vaccination. DNA for the CDR3: TGCAGTGCTAGCGCGGGCAGGAACTACGAGCAGTACTTC. This encodes CSASAGRNYEQYF.